These 31 T cell receptor beta chains share one sample of origin, sequenced in a study of post-analysis software for immune sequencing data. Study results and limitations: Five TRBV segments were significantly more frequent in patients than in controls. TRBV5-6, TRBV5-1 and TRBV20-1 were among these segments.

Included in the TCR beta cDNA libraries were unique molecular identifiers. Each CDR3 protein is one row after TCRdb ran MiXCR on the PCR reads. The data hold around 400,000 distinct CDR3 sequences, with 35% to 45% observed a single time. No cognate antigen is known for these TCRs. The sequencing sample was made of blood. The receptors were gathered from a girl aged 2-10 years with multiple sclerosis.

The chain is built from TRBV28 and TRBJ1-5; the match to TRBD1 covers 7 bases. V lost 8 bases to trimming and J lost 4 bases; unmatched junction nucleotides: 5. CDR1 and CDR2 (germline): MDHEN, SYDVKM. The CDR3 is made up of 13 amino acids. Written as DNA, the CDR3 is TGTGCCAGCCAGACAGGGCTGAATCAGCCCCAGCATTTT. Residues: CASQTGLNQPQHF. The full variable domain, with the rest looked up from reference TRBV28 and TRBJ1-5, is DVKVTQSSRYLVKRTGEKVFLECVQDMDHENMFWYRQDPGLGLRLIYFSYDVKMKEKGDIPEGYSVSREKKERFSLILESASTNQTSMYLCASQTGLNQPQHFGDGTRLSIL.

There are a few counts of this clonotype. The chain combines TRBV12-3 or TRBV12-4 with TRBJ2-7; possibly TRBD2 for D (6 bases). CDR3 length equals 16 residues. V lost 6 bases and J lost 1, with 19 bases in between. In DNA, the CDR3 is TGTGCCAGCAGCCCTTCCCCGGGACTGGGGTCCTACGAGCAGTACTTC. Protein: CASSPSPGLGSYEQYF.

The rearrangement joins TRBV20-1 to TRBJ2-3; a weak D match, TRBD2 (6 bases). The germline V and J ends were trimmed by 0 bases and 2 bases, with 18 bases remaining between them. The CDR3 sequence is 17 residues long. Germline CDR1 and CDR2: DFQATT and SNEGSKA (reference sequence). The CDR3 DNA reads TGCAGTGCTAGAGAAACGGTAGCGGATTACTTCACAGATACGCAGTATTTT. Its protein product is CSARETVADYFTDTQYF.

The V and J genes are TRBV20-1 and TRBJ2-3, with 8 bases identical to TRBD2. Germline assignment: CDR1 DFQATT and CDR2 SNEGSKA (reference sequence). The CDR3 has 17 amino acids. Trimming cost V 2 bases and J 3 bases; bases outside gene matches: 13. In DNA form, the CDR3 reads TGCAGTGCTAGAAAATACGATTCGGGGGGGCATACAGATACGCAGTATTTT. It yields the protein CSARKYDSGGHTDTQYF.

This clonotype was picked up a small number of times. This chain joins TRBV20-1 and TRBJ2-5; 9 nucleotides agree with TRBD2. CDR1 DFQATT and CDR2 SNEGSKA come from the germline V gene (reference sequence). Trimming at V came to 3 bases and at J to 11 bases, leaving 16 bases not matched to a gene. This CDR3 region has 15 residues. CDR3 region: CSASRASGIFREQYF. The CDR3 coding sequence is TGCAGTGCTAGTAGGGCTAGCGGGATCTTCCGGGAGCAGTACTTC.

This clonotype was picked up a small number of times. The CDR3: CSVEPEGTSRGSGELFF. CDR3 coding DNA: TGCAGCGTTGAACCCGAAGGGACTAGCCGTGGGAGCGGGGAGCTGTTTTTT. The rearrangement joins TRBV29-1 to TRBJ2-2; TRBD2 matches 9 bases. Germline lookup yields CDR1 SQVTM and CDR2 ANQGSEA. The CDR3 totals 17 residues. V was clipped by 2 bases and J by 7 bases; unmatched bases: 14.

The chain employs TRBV6-5 and TRBJ2-3; 10 nucleotides agree with TRBD1. The CDR3 runs to 14 residues. V gave up 6 bases and J gave up 4 bases; unmatched junction bases: 4. Germline V gives CDR1 MNHEY, CDR2 SVGAGI. CDR3 protein: CASRRGQGSDTQYF. CDR3 sequence (DNA): TGTGCCAGCAGACGGGGACAGGGGTCAGATACGCAGTATTTT.

Concerning this clonotype itself: This may arise from a read error, as a much more abundant clone is one base away. The chain combines TRBV28 with TRBJ2-6, with unresolved D. The CDR3 sequence is 16 residues long. Germline-derived CDR1 and CDR2 are MDHEN and SYDVKM. As DNA, the CDR3 is TGTTCCAGCAGTTCAGGACCACGGGCCGGGGCCAACGTCCTGACTTTC. It codes for CSSSSGPRAGANVLTF.

The chain is built from TRBV14 and TRBJ2-4; 7 nucleotides match TRBD1. The CDR3 loop spans 15 amino acids. After removal of 2 bases from V and 13 bases from J, the junction contained 14 bases not matched to a gene. Germline V gene data show CDR1 as SGHDN and CDR2 as FVKESK. CDR3 loop: CASSQRTGAHSRQYF. CDR3 nucleotides: TGTGCCAGCAGCCAACGTACAGGGGCCCACTCCAGGCAGTACTTC. The variable domain in full, completed from reference TRBV14 and TRBJ2-4, reads EAGVTQFPSHSVIEKGQTVTLRCDPISGHDNLYWYRRVMGKEIKFLLHFVKESKQDESGMPNNRFLAERTGGTYSTLKVQPAELEDSGVYFCASSQRTGAHSRQYFGAGTRLSVL.

This clonotype was detected only a few times. The rearrangement uses TRBV29-1 and TRBJ2-5; unclear D gene. Germline loops: CDR1 SQVTM, CDR2 ANQGSEA. V lost 6 bases and J 1 base, leaving 12 bases between the germline ends. The CDR3 spans 13 residues. CDR3: CSVALEIQETQYF. The CDR3 bases are TGCAGCGTGGCCCTAGAGATCCAAGAGACCCAGTACTTC.

The chain recombines TRBV4-3 with TRBJ1-6; 7 bases are a match to TRBD1. Germline V gene lookup returns CDR1 LGHNA and CDR2 YSLEER. The trim removed 4 bases at V and 7 bases at J, leaving 13 bases unmatched. The CDR3 length is 17 residues. Here the CDR3 DNA reads TGCGCCAGCAGCCTAGATTCCGAGACAGGGCGAAATTCACCCCTCCACTTT. Encoded protein: CASSLDSETGRNSPLHF.

J is TRBJ2-1 and V is TRBV24-1, with D unclear. From germline, CDR1 is KGHDR and CDR2 SFDVKD. The CDR3 is 17 amino acids. With 4 bases removed from V and 0 bases from J, the gap between germline ends came to 15 bases. The CDR3 region has the DNA TGTGCCACCAGTGACCCAAAGACTGCCATCTCCTACAATGAGCAGTTCTTC. Translated: CATSDPKTAISYNEQFF.

The chain uses TRBV28 and TRBJ2-5, with TRBD1 identical over 9 bases. The DNA end favors TRBJ2-7, so the J call may be wrong. The CDR3 runs to 14 residues. The germline CDR1 and CDR2 sequences are MDHEN and SYDVKM. This CDR3 reads CASSSGTGIYEQYF. In nucleotides, the CDR3 is TGTGCCAGCAGTTCCGGGACAGGGATCTACGAGCAGTACTTC.

V and J are TRBV5-1 and TRBJ1-4; 9 positions agree with TRBD1. After removal of 4 bases from V and 8 bases from J, the junction contained 9 bases not matched to a gene. Germline CDR1 is SGHRS and CDR2 is YFSETQ. The CDR3 length is 15 residues. The CDR3 region is CASSITTGGFEKLFF. In nucleotides, the CDR3 is TGCGCCAGCAGCATCACGACAGGGGGATTCGAAAAACTGTTTTTT. The full variable domain, in which reference TRBV5-1 and TRBJ1-4 provide the parts outside the CDR3, is KAGVTQTPRYLIKTRGQQVTLSCSPISGHRSVSWYQQTPGQGLQFLFEYFSETQRNKGNFPGRFSGRQFSNSRSEMNVSTLELGDSALYLCASSITTGGFEKLFFGSGTQLSVL.

This clonotype was recorded a few times. The V gene is TRBV28, the J gene TRBJ2-7; TRBD1 matches 12 bases. Losses at the gene ends were 3 bases for V and 7 bases for J; bases not matched to a gene: 7. This CDR3 comprises 15 residues. The germline V gene encodes CDR1 MDHEN and CDR2 SYDVKM. In DNA form, the CDR3 reads TGTGCCAGCAGTTTTACCGGGACAGGGGGCAAAGAGCAGTACTTC. It encodes CASSFTGTGGKEQYF.

This clonotype was observed a handful of times. The CDR3 bases are TGCAGCGGCGGGACTACCGGGAATGAGCAGTTCTTC. The encoded protein is CSGGTTGNEQFF. The chain uses TRBV29-1 and TRBJ2-1; 7 bases are a match to TRBD2. The CDR3 contains 12 residues. J gave up 7 bases and V 7 bases, and 7 bases lay outside the gene matches. Germline V gives CDR1 SQVTM, CDR2 ANQGSEA.

The chain recombines TRBV7-9 with TRBJ2-7, with D unresolved. Germline V lookup: CDR1 SEHNR, CDR2 FQNEAQ (reference sequence). Deletions cut 0 bases from V and 10 bases from J, with 25 bases between. This CDR3 spans 17 amino acids. DNA of the CDR3: TGTGCCAGCAGCTTAGCACCGGGCCGGAGATTTCATGAGGCCCAGTACTTC. Its translation: CASSLAPGRRFHEAQYF.

This rearrangement joins TRBV20-1 to TRBJ1-5; D gene unclear. This CDR3 is built from 13 residues. Germline CDR1 and CDR2: DFQATT and SNEGSKA (reference sequence). V lost 6 bases and J lost 3, with 12 bases in between. The CDR3 sequence: CSAGARLNQPQHF. The CDR3 bases are TGCAGTGCGGGCGCCAGGCTCAATCAGCCCCAGCATTTT.

V usage is TRBV20-1 and J usage is TRBJ2-7, with 12 bases lining up with TRBD2. V lost 2 bases to trimming and J lost 2 bases; unmatched junction nucleotides: 1. Germline CDR1 reads DFQATT; CDR2 reads SNEGSKA (reference sequence). The CDR3 totals 14 residues. DNA of the CDR3: TGCAGTGCTAGACTAGCGGGGGGGCCCTACGAGCAGTACTTC. Protein sequence: CSARLAGGPYEQYF.

Notes on this clonotype: The junction shows a germline mismatch at one end, possibly a read error. This chain uses TRBV12-3 or TRBV12-4 with TRBJ2-3, with 8 bases that match TRBD2. The CDR3 runs 15 residues. CDR3 sequence reads: CACSFKRETPDTQYF. Here the CDR3 DNA reads TGTGCCTGCAGTTTTAAGCGGGAGACCCCAGATACGCAGTATTTT.

The chain carries TRBV7-9 and TRBJ2-3; D possibly corresponds to TRBD2 (5 bases). The CDR3 covers 14 residues. Germline loops: CDR1 SEHNR, CDR2 FQNEAQ (reference sequence). The germline V and J ends were trimmed by 8 bases and 0 bases, with 12 bases remaining between them. The CDR3 sequence is CASFPGTSTDTQYF. The CDR3, as DNA: TGTGCCAGCTTCCCGGGAACTAGCACAGATACGCAGTATTTT.

This chain uses TRBV29-1 with TRBJ2-2; TRBD1 matches at 7 bases. The CDR3 runs 15 residues. CDR1 SQVTM and CDR2 ANQGSEA come from the germline V gene. The junction had 5 bases not matched to a gene; V was cut back by 4 bases and J by 0 bases. CDR3 in amino acids: CSVVEQGANTGELFF. The DNA for the CDR3 is TGCAGCGTTGTGGAGCAGGGGGCGAACACCGGGGAGCTGTTTTTT.

The table lists this clonotype with a few counts. CDR3 amino acids: CATSREGGDGYTF. The CDR3 DNA sequence: TGTGCCACCAGCAGAGAAGGGGGGGATGGCTACACCTTC. This chain joins TRBV15 and TRBJ1-2; perhaps TRBD1 as D (6 bases). Trimming took off 0 bases at V and 6 bases at J, with 8 bases between the two ends. The CDR3 runs 13 residues. The germline V gene encodes CDR1 LNHNV and CDR2 YYDKDF (reference sequence).

The CDR3, as DNA: TGTGCCAGCAGCTTAGGGGTGGCAGGGCAGGGCTACACCTTC. Translated: CASSLGVAGQGYTF. The rearrangement uses TRBV7-8 and TRBJ1-2; D might be TRBD1 (5 bases). V lost 1 base to trimming and J lost 8 bases, with 14 bases between them. The germline V gene has CDR1 SGHVS and CDR2 FQNEAQ. This CDR3 contains 14 residues.

This clonotype was seen a handful of times. V is TRBV25-1 and J is TRBJ1-6; D remains unclear. V lost 2 bases to trimming and J lost 5 bases, with 16 bases between them. Looked up from germline, CDR1 is MGHDK and CDR2 is SYGVNS. The CDR3 has 17 residues. The CDR3 loop is CASSEGTDYLNNSPLHF. In DNA form, the CDR3 reads TGTGCCAGCAGTGAAGGAACTGACTACCTCAATAATTCACCCCTCCACTTT.

This clonotype appeared many times. The chain joins TRBV6-2 or TRBV6-3 to TRBJ1-2, with D possibly being TRBD1 (6 bases). V dropped 2 bases and J dropped 4 bases, with 8 bases sitting between them. Looked up from germline, CDR1 is MNHEY and CDR2 is SVGEGT. The CDR3 has 13 amino acids. The CDR3 nucleotides read TGTGCCAGCAGTTACGGACAGCTCTATGGCTACACCTTC. This sequence encodes CASSYGQLYGYTF.

This clonotype was found a few times. This chain links TRBV18 with TRBJ2-7; 11 bases map to TRBD2. CDR1 and CDR2 (germline): KGHSH, LQKENI. The CDR3 has 17 amino acids. The junction had 10 bases not matched to a gene; V was cut back by 4 bases and J by 2 bases. CDR3 region: CASSLRLGTSGAYEQYF. CDR3 DNA: TGTGCCAGCTCACTTAGACTTGGGACTAGCGGAGCCTACGAGCAGTACTTC.

This rearrangement joins TRBV7-9 to TRBJ1-4; D remains unclear. The ends were cut back, 6 bases at V and 8 bases at J, with 10 bases in the middle. The CDR3 runs 12 residues. Germline V gives CDR1 SEHNR, CDR2 FQNEAQ (reference sequence). The CDR3 reads CASRSDLEKLFF. The CDR3 bases are TGTGCCAGCAGATCAGACTTAGAAAAACTGTTTTTT.

This clonotype was seen only a few times. The chain carries TRBV4-3 and TRBJ2-3; D possibly corresponds to TRBD2 (5 bases). Germline CDR1 is LGHNA and CDR2 is YSLEER. There are 18 residues in the CDR3. V was cut by 0 bases and J by 2 bases, with 18 bases left in between. The CDR3 nucleotides are TGCGCCAGCAGCCAAGATATTCAAGGGAGTGAACACACAGATACGCAGTATTTT. This translates into CASSQDIQGSEHTDTQYF.

CDR3 DNA: TGTGCCAGCAGGGACCCATTTTCACCCCTCCACTTT. It is translated as CASRDPFSPLHF. This chain uses TRBV27 with TRBJ1-6; D call uncertain. CDR3 size: 12 residues. V gave up 6 bases and J gave up 9 bases, with 9 bases separating them. CDR1 and CDR2 from the germline V gene are MNHEY and SMNVEV (reference sequence).

This clonotype was observed at least ten times. The rearrangement joins TRBV2 to TRBJ2-2; D remains ambiguous. CDR1 is SNHLY and CDR2 is FYNNEI in the germline V gene. V lost 2 bases, J lost 0 bases, and 4 bases lay in between. This CDR3 is built from 14 residues. CDR3 in amino acids: CASSESPNTGELFF. CDR3 nucleotides: TGTGCCAGCAGTGAAAGCCCGAACACCGGGGAGCTGTTTTTT.